This TCR beta chain was profiled in a study of immune heterogeneity within non-small cell lung tumors (dated by TCRdb to the late 2010s). Background on the whole study: By histology, the tumors included roughly nine non-squamous carcinomas, several squamous cell carcinomas and 1 tumor not otherwise specified. Transcriptome data were available for just 40 or so loci from about twelve patients, whereas TCR repertoire analysis spanned fewer than 65 tumor loci from about 15 patients. To look at intratumoral immune heterogeneity, the study ran whole-exome sequencing, RNA-seq and TCR beta repertoire sequencing on several spatially distinct regions taken from every NSCLC tumor. Neoantigen binding to each patient's HLA alleles was predicted with netMHCpan-3.0 for mutant peptides of 8 to 11 amino acids. What the research found in general, with its limitations: High-frequency TCR beta clonotypes were found to be largely distinct between individual patients. A moderate positive correlation (R approximately 0.35), which was statistically significant, linked local T-cell repertoire clonality to local tumor mutational burden. Within a patient, the same dominant CDR3B clonotypes appeared at multiple loci, but different tumor locations also contained unique high-frequency clones.

The TCR template was genomic DNA extracted from bulk tumor tissue, and 600 ng of gDNA was amplified for each sample. During surgery, multiple biopsies were taken from each primary tumor and placed as far apart as possible within the tumor mass. The study cohort was described as untreated and was composed of newly diagnosed NSCLC cases undergoing curative surgery. Donors were some 15 newly diagnosed non-small cell lung cancer patients undergoing surgery with curative intent. A couple of independent pathologists reviewed the resected tumor masses. Sequencing was performed only on DNA and RNA samples of high quality. A remark on this clonotype: This clone's antigen is unknown. Per-base quality was not reported, and no clone a single base away is much larger than it.

The TCR beta CDR3 region was amplified with a multiplex PCR system whose first round ran for approximately 11 cycles using 32 V-gene forward primers and 13 J-gene reverse primers. A QIAGEN Multiplex PCR Kit was used for first-round PCR, and the primer sequences were filed in Chinese patent CN105087789A. In a second PCR round, Illumina universal primers were added with the Phusion High-Fidelity PCR Kit. The TCR libraries underwent paired-end sequencing with a read length of 151 bp on the Illumina HiSeq X Ten platform. The paper's processing steps were these. Cutadapt was used to discard reads without multiplex PCR primers, PEAR merged the read pairs, and MiXCR with default settings called the CDR3 regions. Repertoire diversity used Shannon entropy, and clonality was computed as one minus Shannon entropy divided by ln of productive unique sequence count. Clonotypes at a frequency of at least 0.5% were defined as dominant or high-frequency T-cell clones. TCRdb redid the processing of the public reads, applying fastp at Q25 and MiXCR, and retained in-frame beta chains. Every CDR3 protein is listed once, alongside the most common genes and DNA of its rows. TCRdb's processing, not the authors' own work, is the source of the V and J calls. The sample table contains over 14,000 distinct CDR3 sequences; only one count was recorded for 25% to 35% of them. The top ten hold 13% to 15% of the sample.

CDR1 and CDR2 (KGHSH, LQKENI) derive from the germline V gene. Measured from the cysteine to the phenylalanine, the CDR3 is 15 residues long. The sequence is cut down to CDR3 DNA, 45 bases in frame from base 1. V is pared back by 1 base and J by 6 bases, with 12 bases lying between the germline termini. The sample consisted of lung tumor tissue. The origin of this receptor is a woman between 45 and 65 years old with non-small cell lung cancer. This receptor chain uses TRBV18 and TRBJ2-2; a tentative D call is TRBD2 (6 bases match). This receptor has the CDR3 CASSPLEGRSGELFF. The base sequence is TGTGCCAGCTCACCACTGGAGGGAAGGTCCGGGGAGCTGTTTTTT.